This TCR beta chain was recovered during a study of blood T cell repertoires in COVID-19. Between the trimmed V and J ends, which lost 3 bases and 3 bases, there was a span of 13 bases. Germline values: CDR1 KGHDR, CDR2 SFDVKD. This CDR3 has 15 amino acids. Clones were sequenced by immunoSEQ multiplex PCR, and TCRdb holds only the in-frame ones, with some missing. This sample yields 250,000 to 300,000 clones, of which roughly 89% are seen a single time; approximately 2% belongs to the top ten. This TCR was recovered from a woman aged 55-75 years who had recovered from COVID-19. The chain has TRBV24-1 and TRBJ1-1; D may be TRBD1 (5 bases). The sequencing sample was made of PBMCs or T cells enriched from blood (not recorded which). Here the CDR3 DNA reads TGTGCCACCAGTGATGCCCGGGGGGGGTACACTGAAGCTTTCTTT. This translates into CATSDARGGYTEAFF.